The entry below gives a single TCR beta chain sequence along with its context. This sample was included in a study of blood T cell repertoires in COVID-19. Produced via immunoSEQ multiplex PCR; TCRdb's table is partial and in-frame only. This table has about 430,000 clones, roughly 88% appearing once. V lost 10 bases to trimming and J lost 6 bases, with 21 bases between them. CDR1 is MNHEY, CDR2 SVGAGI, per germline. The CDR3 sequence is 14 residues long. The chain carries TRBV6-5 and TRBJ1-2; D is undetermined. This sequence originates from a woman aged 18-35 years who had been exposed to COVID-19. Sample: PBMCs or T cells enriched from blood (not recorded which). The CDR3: CATTLADGEDGYTF. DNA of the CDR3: TGTGCCACCACCCTTGCGGACGGGGAAGATGGCTACACCTTC.